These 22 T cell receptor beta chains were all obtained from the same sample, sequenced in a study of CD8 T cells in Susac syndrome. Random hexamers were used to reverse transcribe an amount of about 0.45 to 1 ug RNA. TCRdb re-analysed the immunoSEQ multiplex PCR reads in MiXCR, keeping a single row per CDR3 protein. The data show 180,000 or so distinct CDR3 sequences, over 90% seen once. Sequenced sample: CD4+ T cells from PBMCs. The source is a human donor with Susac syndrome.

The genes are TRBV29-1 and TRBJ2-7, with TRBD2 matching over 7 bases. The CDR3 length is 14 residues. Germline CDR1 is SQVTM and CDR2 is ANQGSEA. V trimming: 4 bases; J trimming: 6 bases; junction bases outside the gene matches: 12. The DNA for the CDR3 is TGCAGCGTTGTCTCCCTGACGCCTAGCGGCGAGCAGTACTTC. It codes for CSVVSLTPSGEQYF.

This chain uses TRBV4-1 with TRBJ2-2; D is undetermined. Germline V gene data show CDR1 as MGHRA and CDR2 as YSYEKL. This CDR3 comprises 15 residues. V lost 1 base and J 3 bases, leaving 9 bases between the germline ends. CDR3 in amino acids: CASSQGAAHTGELFF. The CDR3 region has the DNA TGCGCCAGCAGCCAAGGTGCGGCGCACACCGGGGAGCTGTTTTTT.

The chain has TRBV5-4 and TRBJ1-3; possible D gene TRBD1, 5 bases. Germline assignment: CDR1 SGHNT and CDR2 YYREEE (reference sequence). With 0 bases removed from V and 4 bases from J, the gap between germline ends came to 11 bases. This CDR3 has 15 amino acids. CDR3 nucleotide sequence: TGTGCCAGCAGCTTGGGTATCGACAGCGGAAACACCATATATTTT. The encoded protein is CASSLGIDSGNTIYF.

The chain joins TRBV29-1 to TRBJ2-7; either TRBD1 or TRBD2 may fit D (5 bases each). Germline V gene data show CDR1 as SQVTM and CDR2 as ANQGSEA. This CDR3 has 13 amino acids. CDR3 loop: CGTSEGPAYEQYF. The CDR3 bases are TGCGGTACTTCTGAGGGACCGGCCTACGAGCAGTACTTC.

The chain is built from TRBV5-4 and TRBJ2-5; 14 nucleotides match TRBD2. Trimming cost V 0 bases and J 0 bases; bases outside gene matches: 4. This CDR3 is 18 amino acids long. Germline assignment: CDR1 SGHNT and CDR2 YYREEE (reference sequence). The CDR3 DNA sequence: TGTGCCAGCAGCTTGGGACTAGCGGGAGGGGCCTACCAAGAGACCCAGTACTTC. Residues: CASSLGLAGGAYQETQYF.

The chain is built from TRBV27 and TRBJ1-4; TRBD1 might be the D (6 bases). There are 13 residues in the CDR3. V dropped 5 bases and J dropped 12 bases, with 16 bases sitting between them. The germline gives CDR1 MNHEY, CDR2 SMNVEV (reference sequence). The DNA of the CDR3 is TGTGCCAGCAGTCGGCTACAGGGAAGTGAACTGTTTTTT. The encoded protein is CASSRLQGSELFF.

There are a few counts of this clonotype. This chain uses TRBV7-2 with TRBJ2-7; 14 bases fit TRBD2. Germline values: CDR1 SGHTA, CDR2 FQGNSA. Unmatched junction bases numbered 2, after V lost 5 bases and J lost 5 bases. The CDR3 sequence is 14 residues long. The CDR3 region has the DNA TGTGCCAGCAGCCAGGGACTAGCGGGGGACGAGCAGTACTTC. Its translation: CASSQGLAGDEQYF.

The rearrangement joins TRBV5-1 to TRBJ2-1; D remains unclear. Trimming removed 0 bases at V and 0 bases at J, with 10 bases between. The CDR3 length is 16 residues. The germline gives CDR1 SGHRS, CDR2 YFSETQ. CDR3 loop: CASSLGGHSSYNEQFF. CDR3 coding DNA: TGCGCCAGCAGCTTGGGCGGTCATAGCTCCTACAATGAGCAGTTCTTC.

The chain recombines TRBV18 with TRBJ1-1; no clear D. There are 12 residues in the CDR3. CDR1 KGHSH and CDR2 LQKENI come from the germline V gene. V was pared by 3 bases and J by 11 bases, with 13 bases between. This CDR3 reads CASSPFEEGAFF. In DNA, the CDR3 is TGTGCCAGCTCACCTTTTGAGGAGGGTGCTTTCTTT.

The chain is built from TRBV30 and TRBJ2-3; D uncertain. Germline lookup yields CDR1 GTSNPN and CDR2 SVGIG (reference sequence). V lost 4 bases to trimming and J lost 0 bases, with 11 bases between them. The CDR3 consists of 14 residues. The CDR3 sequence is CAWTRVASTDTQYF. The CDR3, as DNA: TGTGCCTGGACCCGAGTAGCTAGCACAGATACGCAGTATTTT.

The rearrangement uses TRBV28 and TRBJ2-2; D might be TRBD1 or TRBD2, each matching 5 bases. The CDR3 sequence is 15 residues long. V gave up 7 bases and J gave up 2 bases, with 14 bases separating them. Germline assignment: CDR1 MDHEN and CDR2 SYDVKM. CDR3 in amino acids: CASKLGTGNTGELFF. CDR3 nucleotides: TGTGCCAGCAAACTCGGGACGGGAAACACCGGGGAGCTGTTTTTT.

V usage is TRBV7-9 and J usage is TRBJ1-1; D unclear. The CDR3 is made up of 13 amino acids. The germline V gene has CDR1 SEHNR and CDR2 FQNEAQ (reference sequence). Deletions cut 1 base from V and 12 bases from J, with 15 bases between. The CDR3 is CASSLGGSVVTFF. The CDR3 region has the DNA TGTGCCAGCAGCTTAGGAGGGTCGGTCGTGACTTTCTTT.

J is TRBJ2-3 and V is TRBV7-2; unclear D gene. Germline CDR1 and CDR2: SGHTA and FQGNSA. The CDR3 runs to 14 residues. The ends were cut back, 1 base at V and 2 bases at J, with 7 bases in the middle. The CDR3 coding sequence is TGTGCCAGCAGCTTAGGTCGTTTCACAGATACGCAGTATTTT. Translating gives CASSLGRFTDTQYF.

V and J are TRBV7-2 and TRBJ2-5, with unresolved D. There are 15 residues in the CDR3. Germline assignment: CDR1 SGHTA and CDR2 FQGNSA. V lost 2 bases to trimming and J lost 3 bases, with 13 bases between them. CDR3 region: CASSLQAPTEETQYF. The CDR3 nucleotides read TGTGCCAGCAGCTTACAGGCCCCAACGGAAGAGACCCAGTACTTC.

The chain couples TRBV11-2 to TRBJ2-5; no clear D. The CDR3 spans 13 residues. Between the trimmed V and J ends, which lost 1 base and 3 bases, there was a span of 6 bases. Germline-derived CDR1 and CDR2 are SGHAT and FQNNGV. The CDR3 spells CASSLGHEETQYF. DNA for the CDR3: TGTGCCAGCAGCTTAGGGCACGAAGAGACCCAGTACTTC.

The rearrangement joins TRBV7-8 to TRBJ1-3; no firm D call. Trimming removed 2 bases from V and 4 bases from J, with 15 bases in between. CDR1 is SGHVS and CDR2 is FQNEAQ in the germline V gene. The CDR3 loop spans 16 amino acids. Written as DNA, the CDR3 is TGTGCCAGCAGCTTAAAAGTCTACCCCGGGGGAAACACCATATATTTT. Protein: CASSLKVYPGGNTIYF.

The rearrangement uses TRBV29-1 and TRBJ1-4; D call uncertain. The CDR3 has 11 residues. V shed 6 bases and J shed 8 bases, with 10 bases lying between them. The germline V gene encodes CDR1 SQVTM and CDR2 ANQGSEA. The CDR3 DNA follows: TGCAGCGTCCTTACAAGGGAAAAACTGTTTTTT. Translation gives CSVLTREKLFF.

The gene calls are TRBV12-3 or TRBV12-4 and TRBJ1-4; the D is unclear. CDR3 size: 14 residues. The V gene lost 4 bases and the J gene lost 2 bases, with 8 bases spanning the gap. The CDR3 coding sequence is TGTGCCAGCAGTTACTCTTCGACTAATGAAAAACTGTTTTTT. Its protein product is CASSYSSTNEKLFF.

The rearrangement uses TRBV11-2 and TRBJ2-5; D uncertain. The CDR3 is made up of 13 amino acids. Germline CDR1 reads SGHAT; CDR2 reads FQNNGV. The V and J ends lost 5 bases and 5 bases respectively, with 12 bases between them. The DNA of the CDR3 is TGTGCCAGCAGCCCCCCGGCTGTGGAGACCCAGTACTTC. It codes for CASSPPAVETQYF.

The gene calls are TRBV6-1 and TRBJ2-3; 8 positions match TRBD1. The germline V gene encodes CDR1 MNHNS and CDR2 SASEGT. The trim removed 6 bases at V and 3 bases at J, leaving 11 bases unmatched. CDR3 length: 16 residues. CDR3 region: CASSGGQGGWTDTQYF. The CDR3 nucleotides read TGTGCCAGCAGCGGTGGACAGGGAGGTTGGACAGATACGCAGTATTTT.

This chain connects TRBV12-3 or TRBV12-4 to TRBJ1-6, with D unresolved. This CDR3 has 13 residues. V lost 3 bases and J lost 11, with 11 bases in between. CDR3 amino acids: CASSFVGVTPLHF. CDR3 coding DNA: TGTGCCAGCAGTTTCGTCGGGGTCACACCCCTCCACTTT.

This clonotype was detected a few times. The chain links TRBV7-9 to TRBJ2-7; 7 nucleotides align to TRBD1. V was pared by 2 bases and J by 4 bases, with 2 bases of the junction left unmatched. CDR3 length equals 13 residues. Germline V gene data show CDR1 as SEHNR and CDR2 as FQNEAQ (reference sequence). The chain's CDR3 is CASSLHRGYEQYF. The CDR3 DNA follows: TGTGCCAGCAGCTTACACAGGGGATACGAGCAGTACTTC.